These 8 T cell receptor beta chains came from one sample sequenced in a study of Graves' ophthalmopathy and Graves' hyperthyroidism. RNA transcripts yielded amplified TCR beta CDR3 regions. First-round RT-PCR used HTBI primers; second-round multiplex PCR followed. TCRdb re-called the multiplex PCR reads through MiXCR, storing one row per CDR3 protein. The table has about 370,000 distinct CDR3 sequences, roughly 15% seen once. Sequencing was done on a sample of peripheral blood. The receptor source for this set is an adult woman with stable Graves' hyperthyroidism.

This clonotype was found many times. The chain joins TRBV7-8 to TRBJ2-5; tentative D call: TRBD2 (6 bases). The CDR3 runs 14 residues. CDR1 and CDR2 from the germline V gene are SGHVS and FQNEAQ. V lost 2 bases and J 5 bases, leaving 12 bases between the germline ends. Here the CDR3 DNA reads TGTGCCAGCAGCTTACTCCCACGGGAGGAGACCCAGTACTTC. Its translation is CASSLLPREETQYF.

This clonotype was observed many times. The V call is TRBV20-1, the J call TRBJ2-7; D gene unclear. Germline values: CDR1 DFQATT, CDR2 SNEGSKA (reference sequence). This CDR3 spans 13 amino acids. Between the trimmed V and J ends, which lost 6 bases and 5 bases, there was a span of 17 bases. CDR3 nucleotides: TGCAGTGCCACGCGAAACGTAGCCGACGAGCAGTACTTC. As protein: CSATRNVADEQYF.

In its sample, this clonotype was seen many times. The chain is built from TRBV5-1 and TRBJ1-5; D might be TRBD1 (6 bases). Germline CDR1 reads SGHRS; CDR2 reads YFSETQ. CDR3 length equals 14 residues. V dropped 0 bases and J dropped 5 bases, with 9 bases sitting between them. The CDR3 DNA sequence: TGCGCCAGCAGCTTGGGAGCAGGGGATCAGCCCCAGCATTTT. Its translation: CASSLGAGDQPQHF.

This clonotype showed up just a few times. The gene calls are TRBV7-3 and TRBJ2-2; D perhaps matches TRBD2 (5 bases). Germline-derived CDR1 and CDR2 are SGHTA and FQGTGA. The CDR3 contains 15 residues. V was clipped by 5 bases and J by 7 bases, with 17 bases between them. The CDR3 DNA reads as TGTGCCAGCAGCCCCTCGAGGGCCTCGATCGGGGAGCTGTTTTTT. This gives the protein CASSPSRASIGELFF.

Many counts were recorded for this clonotype. The V and J genes are TRBV5-1 and TRBJ1-1, with 11 nucleotides matching TRBD1. J was trimmed by 4 bases and V by 7 bases; bases with no gene match: 9. Germline V gives CDR1 SGHRS, CDR2 YFSETQ. The CDR3 sequence is 15 residues long. This CDR3 is CASGQGASRGTEAFF. DNA for the CDR3: TGCGCCAGCGGACAGGGGGCCTCCCGGGGCACTGAAGCTTTCTTT.

This clonotype was detected many times. The genes are TRBV20-1 and TRBJ2-4; D unclear. The length of the CDR3 is 14 residues. Germline V gene lookup returns CDR1 DFQATT and CDR2 SNEGSKA (reference sequence). V dropped 4 bases and J dropped 5 bases, with 15 bases sitting between them. CDR3 bases: TGCAGTGCTACCTCCTGGGGTGGTGAAAACATTCAGTACTTC. Amino acids: CSATSWGGENIQYF.

This clonotype showed up many times. CDR3 sequence: CASSSLAGYNEQYF. CDR3 sequence (DNA): TGTGCCAGCAGTTCCCTAGCGGGATACAACGAGCAGTACTTC. The chain recombines TRBV12-3 or TRBV12-4 with TRBJ2-7, with 9 bases identical to TRBD2. The J segment lost 5 bases and the V segment lost 4 bases, leaving 6 bases of the junction unmatched. The CDR3 consists of 14 residues.

There are a few counts of this clonotype. This chain uses TRBV7-8 with TRBJ1-3; D gene ambiguous. The CDR3 runs 16 residues. Between the trimmed V and J ends, which lost 1 base and 0 bases, there was a span of 10 bases. Germline V gives CDR1 SGHVS, CDR2 FQNEAQ. The CDR3: CASSLVGGSSGNTIYF. DNA of the CDR3: TGTGCCAGCAGCTTAGTAGGCGGAAGCTCTGGAAACACCATATATTTT.